This T cell receptor (beta chain) was identified in a study of blood T cell repertoires in COVID-19. This table comes from immunoSEQ multiplex PCR, and its TCRdb copy is limited to in-frame clones, with some not included. The data contain 200,000 to 250,000 clones, more than 80% of them seen just once; the ten biggest clones take up roughly 7.6%. Germline V gives CDR1 MDHEN, CDR2 SYDVKM. V lost 7 bases and J lost 0, with 16 bases in between. CDR3 size: 15 residues. Input material: peripheral blood. The chain is built from TRBV28 and TRBJ2-7; TRBD2 is a possible D gene (7 bases). This receptor was obtained from a woman of 80 years or more with COVID-19, enrolled during active disease. The CDR3 here is CASKGGDISSYEQYF. The CDR3 DNA is TGTGCCAGCAAGGGGGGGGACATCAGCTCCTACGAGCAGTACTTC. The variable domain in full, with the rest retrieved from reference TRBV28 and TRBJ2-7, is DVKVTQSSRYLVKRTGEKVFLECVQDMDHENMFWYRQDPGLGLRLIYFSYDVKMKEKGDIPEGYSVSREKKERFSLILESASTNQTSMYLCASKGGDISSYEQYFGPGTRLTVT.